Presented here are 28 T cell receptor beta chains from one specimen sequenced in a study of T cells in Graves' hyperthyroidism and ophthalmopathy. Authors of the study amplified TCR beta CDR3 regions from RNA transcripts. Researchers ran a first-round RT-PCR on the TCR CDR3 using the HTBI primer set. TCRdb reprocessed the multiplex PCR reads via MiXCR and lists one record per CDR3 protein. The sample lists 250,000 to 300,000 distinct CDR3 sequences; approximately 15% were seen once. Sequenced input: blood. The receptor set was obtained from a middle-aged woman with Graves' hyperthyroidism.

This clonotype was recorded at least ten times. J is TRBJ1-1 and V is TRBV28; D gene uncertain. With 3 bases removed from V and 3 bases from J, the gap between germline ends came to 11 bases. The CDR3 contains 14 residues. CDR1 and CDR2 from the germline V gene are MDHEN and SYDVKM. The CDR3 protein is CASSLTPRDTEAFF. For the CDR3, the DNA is TGTGCCAGCAGTTTGACACCCCGGGACACTGAAGCTTTCTTT.

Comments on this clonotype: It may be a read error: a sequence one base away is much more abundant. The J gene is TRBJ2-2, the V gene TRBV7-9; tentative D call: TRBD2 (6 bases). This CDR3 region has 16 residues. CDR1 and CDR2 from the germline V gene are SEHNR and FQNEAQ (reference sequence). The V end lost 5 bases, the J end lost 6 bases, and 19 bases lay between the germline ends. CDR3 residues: CASSPAGTSRPGELFF. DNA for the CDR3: TGTGCCAGCAGCCCGGCCGGGACTTCAAGGCCCGGGGAGCTGTTTTTT.

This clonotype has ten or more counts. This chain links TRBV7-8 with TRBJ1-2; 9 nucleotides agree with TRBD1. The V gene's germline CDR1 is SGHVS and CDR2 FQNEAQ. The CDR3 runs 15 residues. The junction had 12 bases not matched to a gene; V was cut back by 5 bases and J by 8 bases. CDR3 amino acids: CASSQETGGIMGYTF. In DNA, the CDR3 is TGTGCCAGCAGCCAGGAGACAGGGGGAATCATGGGCTACACCTTC.

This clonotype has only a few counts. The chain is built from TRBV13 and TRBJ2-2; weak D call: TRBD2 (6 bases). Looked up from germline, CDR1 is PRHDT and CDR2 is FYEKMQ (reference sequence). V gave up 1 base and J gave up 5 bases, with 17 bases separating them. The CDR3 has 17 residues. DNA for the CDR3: TGTGCCAGCAGCTTAGAAATAAGGCGGGAAGGGACCGGGGAGCTGTTTTTT. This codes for CASSLEIRREGTGELFF. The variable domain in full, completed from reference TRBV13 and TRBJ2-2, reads AAGVIQSPRHLIKEKRETATLKCYPIPRHDTVYWYQQGPGQDPQFLISFYEKMQSDKGSIPDRFSAQQFSDYHSELNMSSLELGDSALYFCASSLEIRREGTGELFFGEGSRLTVL.

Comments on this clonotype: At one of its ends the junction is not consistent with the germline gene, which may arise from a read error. The CDR3 region has the DNA TGCAGCGTAACGGCCAGCTCTGGAAACACCATACATTTT. Protein product: CSVTASSGNTIHF. The chain joins TRBV29-1 to TRBJ1-3, with D uncertain. The CDR3 covers 13 residues. The germline CDR1 and CDR2 sequences are SQVTM and ANQGSEA.

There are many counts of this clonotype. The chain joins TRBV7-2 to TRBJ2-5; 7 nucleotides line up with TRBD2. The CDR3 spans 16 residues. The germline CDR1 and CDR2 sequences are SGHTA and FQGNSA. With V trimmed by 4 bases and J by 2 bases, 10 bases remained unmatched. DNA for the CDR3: TGTGCCAGCAGCTCTAGCTCCCGAGCGGGACAAGAGACCCAGTACTTC. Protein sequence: CASSSSSRAGQETQYF.

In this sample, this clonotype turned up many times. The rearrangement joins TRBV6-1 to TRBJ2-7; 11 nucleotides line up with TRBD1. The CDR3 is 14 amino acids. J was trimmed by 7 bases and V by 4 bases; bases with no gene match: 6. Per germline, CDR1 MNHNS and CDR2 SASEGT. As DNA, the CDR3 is TGTGCCAGCAGTGGAGGACAGGGGGCGGGAGAGCAGTACTTC. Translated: CASSGGQGAGEQYF.

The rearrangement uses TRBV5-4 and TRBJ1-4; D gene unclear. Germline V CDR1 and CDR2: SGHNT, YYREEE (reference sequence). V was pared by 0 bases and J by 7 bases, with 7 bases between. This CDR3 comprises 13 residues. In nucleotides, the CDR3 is TGTGCCAGCAGCTTGGAGGACGGTGAAAAACTGTTTTTT. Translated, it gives CASSLEDGEKLFF.

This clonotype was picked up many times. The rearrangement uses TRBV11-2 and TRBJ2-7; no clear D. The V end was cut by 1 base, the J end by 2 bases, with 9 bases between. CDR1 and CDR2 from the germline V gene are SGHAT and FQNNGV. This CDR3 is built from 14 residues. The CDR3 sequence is CASSLVRSTYEQYF. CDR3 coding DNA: TGTGCCAGCAGCTTAGTAAGATCTACCTACGAGCAGTACTTC.

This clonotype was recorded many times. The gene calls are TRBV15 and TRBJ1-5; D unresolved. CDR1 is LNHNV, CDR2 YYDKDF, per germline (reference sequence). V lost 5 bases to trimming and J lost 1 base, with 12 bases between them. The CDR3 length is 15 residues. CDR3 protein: CATSGILGSNQPQHF. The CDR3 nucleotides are TGTGCCACCAGCGGTATATTAGGGAGCAATCAGCCCCAGCATTTT.

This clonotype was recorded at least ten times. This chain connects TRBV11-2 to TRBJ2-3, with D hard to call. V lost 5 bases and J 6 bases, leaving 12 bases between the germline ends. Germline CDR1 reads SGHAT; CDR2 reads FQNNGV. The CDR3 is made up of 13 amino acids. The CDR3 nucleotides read TGTGCCAGCAGCCCCTATTTAGGTGATACGCAGTATTTT. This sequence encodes CASSPYLGDTQYF. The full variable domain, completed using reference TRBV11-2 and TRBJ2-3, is EAGVAQSPRYKIIEKRQSVAFWCNPISGHATLYWYQQILGQGPKLLIQFQNNGVVDDSQLPKDRFSAERLKGVDSTLKIQPAKLEDSAVYLCASSPYLGDTQYFGPGTRLTVL.

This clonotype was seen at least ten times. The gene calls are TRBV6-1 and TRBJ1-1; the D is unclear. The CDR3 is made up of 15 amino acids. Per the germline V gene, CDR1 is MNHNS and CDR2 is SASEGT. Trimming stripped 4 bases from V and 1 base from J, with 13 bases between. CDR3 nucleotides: TGTGCCAGCAGTGCCACTACCGAGGGGAACACTGAAGCTTTCTTT. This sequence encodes CASSATTEGNTEAFF.

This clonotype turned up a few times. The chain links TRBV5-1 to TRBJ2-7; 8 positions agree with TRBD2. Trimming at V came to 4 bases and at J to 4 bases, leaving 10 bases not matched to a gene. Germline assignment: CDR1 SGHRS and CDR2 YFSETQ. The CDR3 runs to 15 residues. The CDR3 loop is CASSTTGGSQYEQYF. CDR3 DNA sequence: TGCGCCAGCAGCACGACGGGGGGGAGTCAGTACGAGCAGTACTTC. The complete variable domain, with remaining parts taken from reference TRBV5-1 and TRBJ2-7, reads KAGVTQTPRYLIKTRGQQVTLSCSPISGHRSVSWYQQTPGQGLQFLFEYFSETQRNKGNFPGRFSGRQFSNSRSEMNVSTLELGDSALYLCASSTTGGSQYEQYFGPGTRLTVT.

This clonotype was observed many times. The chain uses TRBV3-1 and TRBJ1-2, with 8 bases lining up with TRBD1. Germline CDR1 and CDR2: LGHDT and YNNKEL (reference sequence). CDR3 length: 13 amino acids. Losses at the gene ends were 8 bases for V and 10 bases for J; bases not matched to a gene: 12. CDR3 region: CASRYPGTGDYTF. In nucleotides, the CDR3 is TGTGCCAGCCGTTACCCCGGGACAGGAGACTACACCTTC.

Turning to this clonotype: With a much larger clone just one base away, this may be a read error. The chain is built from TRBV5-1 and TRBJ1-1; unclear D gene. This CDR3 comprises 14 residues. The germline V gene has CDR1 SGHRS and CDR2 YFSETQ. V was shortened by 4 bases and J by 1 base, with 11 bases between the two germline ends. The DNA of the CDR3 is TGCGCCAGCAGCATGCCACAACCGAACACTGAAGCTTTCTTT. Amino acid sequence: CASSMPQPNTEAFF.

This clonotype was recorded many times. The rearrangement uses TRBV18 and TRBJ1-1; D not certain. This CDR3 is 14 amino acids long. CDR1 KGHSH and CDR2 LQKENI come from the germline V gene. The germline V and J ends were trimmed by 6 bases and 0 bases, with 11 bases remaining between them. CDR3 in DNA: TGTGCCAGCTCGGAACAGACTCTGAACACTGAAGCTTTCTTT. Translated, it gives CASSEQTLNTEAFF.

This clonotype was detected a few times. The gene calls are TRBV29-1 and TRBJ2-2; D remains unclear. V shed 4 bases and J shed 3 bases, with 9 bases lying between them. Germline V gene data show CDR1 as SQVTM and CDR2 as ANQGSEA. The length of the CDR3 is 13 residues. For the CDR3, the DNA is TGCAGCGTTGCGACCTTATACACCGGGGAGCTGTTTTTT. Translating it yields CSVATLYTGELFF.

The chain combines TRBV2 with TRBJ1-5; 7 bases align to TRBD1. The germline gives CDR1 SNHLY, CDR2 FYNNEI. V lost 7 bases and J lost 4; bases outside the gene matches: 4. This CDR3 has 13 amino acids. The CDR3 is CASTGTENQPQHF. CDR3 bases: TGTGCCAGCACCGGGACAGAGAATCAGCCCCAGCATTTT.

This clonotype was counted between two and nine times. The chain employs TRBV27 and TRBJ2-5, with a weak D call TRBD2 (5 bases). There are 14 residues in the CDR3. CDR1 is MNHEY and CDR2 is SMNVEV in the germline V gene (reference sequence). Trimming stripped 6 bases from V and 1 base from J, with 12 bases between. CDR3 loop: CASSLSRVQETQYF. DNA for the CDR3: TGTGCCAGCAGCCTTTCGCGGGTCCAAGAGACCCAGTACTTC.

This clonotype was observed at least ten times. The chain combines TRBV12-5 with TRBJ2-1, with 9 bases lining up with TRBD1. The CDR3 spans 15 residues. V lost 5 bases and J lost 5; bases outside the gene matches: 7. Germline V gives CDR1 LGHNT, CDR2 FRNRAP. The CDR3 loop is CASGTGQGNNNEQFF. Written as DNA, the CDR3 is TGTGCTAGTGGTACCGGACAGGGGAATAACAATGAGCAGTTCTTC.

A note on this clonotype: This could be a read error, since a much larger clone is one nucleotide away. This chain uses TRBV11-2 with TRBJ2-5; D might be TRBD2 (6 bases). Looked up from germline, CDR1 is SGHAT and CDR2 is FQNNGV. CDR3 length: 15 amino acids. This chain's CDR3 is CASSLVGGAAEIQYF. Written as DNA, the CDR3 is TGTGCCAGCAGCTTAGTTGGAGGGGCAGCGGAGATCCAGTACTTC.

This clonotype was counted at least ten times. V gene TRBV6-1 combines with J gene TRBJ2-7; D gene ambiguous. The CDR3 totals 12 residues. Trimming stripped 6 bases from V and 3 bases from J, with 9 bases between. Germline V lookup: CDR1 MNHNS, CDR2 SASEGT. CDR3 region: CASSPKSYEQYF. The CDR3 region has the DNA TGTGCCAGCAGCCCGAAAAGCTACGAGCAGTACTTC.

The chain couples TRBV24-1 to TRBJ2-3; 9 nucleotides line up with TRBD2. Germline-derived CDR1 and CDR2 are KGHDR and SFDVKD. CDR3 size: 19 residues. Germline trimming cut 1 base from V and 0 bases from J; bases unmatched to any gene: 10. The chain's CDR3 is CATSDLGGGGRASTDTQYF. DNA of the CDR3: TGTGCCACCAGTGATTTAGGAGGGGGCGGGAGGGCCAGCACAGATACGCAGTATTTT.

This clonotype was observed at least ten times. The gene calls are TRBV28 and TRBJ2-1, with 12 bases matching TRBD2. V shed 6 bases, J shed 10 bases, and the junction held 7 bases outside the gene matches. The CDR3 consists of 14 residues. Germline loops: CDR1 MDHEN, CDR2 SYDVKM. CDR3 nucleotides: TGTGCCAGCAGGTCTAGCGGGAGGGCCAGAGAGCAGTTCTTC. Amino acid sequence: CASRSSGRAREQFF.

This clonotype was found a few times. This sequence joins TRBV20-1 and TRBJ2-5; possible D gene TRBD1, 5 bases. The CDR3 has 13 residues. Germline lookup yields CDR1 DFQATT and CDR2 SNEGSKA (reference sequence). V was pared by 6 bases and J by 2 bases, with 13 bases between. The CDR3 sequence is CSAPIQVQETQYF. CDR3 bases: TGCAGTGCCCCCATACAGGTTCAAGAGACCCAGTACTTC.

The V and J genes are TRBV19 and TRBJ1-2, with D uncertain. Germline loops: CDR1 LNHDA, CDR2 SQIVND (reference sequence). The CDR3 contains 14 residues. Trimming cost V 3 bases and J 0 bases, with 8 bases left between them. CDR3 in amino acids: CASSIDQANYGYTF. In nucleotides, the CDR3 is TGTGCCAGTAGTATCGACCAAGCTAACTATGGCTACACCTTC.

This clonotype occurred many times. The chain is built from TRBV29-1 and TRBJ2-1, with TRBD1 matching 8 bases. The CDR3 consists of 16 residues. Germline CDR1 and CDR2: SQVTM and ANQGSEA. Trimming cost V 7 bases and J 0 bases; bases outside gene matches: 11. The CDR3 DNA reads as TGCAGCGGGAGTGGGACAGGCGAACCCTCCTACAATGAGCAGTTCTTC. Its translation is CSGSGTGEPSYNEQFF.

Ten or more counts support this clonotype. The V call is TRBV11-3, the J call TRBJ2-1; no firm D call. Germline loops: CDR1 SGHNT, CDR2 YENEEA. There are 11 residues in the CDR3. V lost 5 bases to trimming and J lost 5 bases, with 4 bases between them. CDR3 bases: TGTGCCAGCAGCCCACACAATGAGCAGTTCTTC. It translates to CASSPHNEQFF.